This T cell receptor beta chain was found in a study of vaccination effects on CD4 cells after COVID-19. Notes on the study in general: Healthy vaccinees showed cross-reactivity with common cold coronaviruses in only 1 of 255 vaccine-induced clones. There were few convalescent patients in the study and no early post-infection timepoints.

Expansion with viral peptide pools was applied to antigen-specific CD4+ T cells by the ViraFEST assay prior to sequencing. At the end of 10 days of culture, CD4+ T cells were isolated. Vaccination of participants consisted of two doses of either the BNT162b2 or mRNA-1273 vaccine. Half the medium was swapped for IL-2 medium on days 3 and 7. This CDR3 is 14 amino acids long. The V gene lost 8 bases and the J gene lost 1 base, with 11 bases spanning the gap. Germline assignment: CDR1 SNHLY and CDR2 FYNNEI. Sequencing used immunoSEQ multiplex PCR; TCRdb keeps in-frame clones, though not all of them. In the table there are around 67,000 clones, approximately 80% of which are singletons. For this clone: Its antigen is undetermined.

The material sequenced was CD4+ T cells from PBMCs cultured with HCoV-229E spike peptides, taken after COVID-19 vaccination. The source is a human donor who received a COVID-19 vaccine. This chain uses TRBV2 with TRBJ2-2; D gene uncertain. In DNA, the CDR3 is TGTGCCAGCCGTCGGACGGAGAACACCGGGGAGCTGTTTTTT. Translating it yields CASRRTENTGELFF.